This T cell receptor (beta chain) was captured in a study of T cells in Graves' hyperthyroidism and ophthalmopathy. The J segment lost 2 bases and the V segment lost 3 bases, leaving 13 bases of the junction unmatched. There are 18 residues in the CDR3. Germline V gene data show CDR1 as MDHEN and CDR2 as SYDVKM. Each diagnosis drew on symptoms, thyroxine, TRAb, thyroid ultrasound and orbital computed tomography findings. The CDR3 regions of TCR beta were amplified from RNA transcripts. The study used the HTBI primer set for a first-round RT-PCR of the TCR CDR3. MiXCR was run by TCRdb on the multiplex PCR reads, yielding one entry per CDR3 protein. Here the sample spans about half a million distinct CDR3 sequences, roughly 20% being singletons. This clonotype was picked up a small number of times.

The source material was blood. This chain links TRBV28 with TRBJ2-3, with 8 bases fitting TRBD1. The receptor was isolated from a man between 18 and 29 years old with Graves' hyperthyroidism. In DNA, the CDR3 is TGTGCCAGCAGTTTTGGCCCCTACAGGGGGGCGAACACAGATACGCAGTATTTT. Protein product: CASSFGPYRGANTDTQYF.